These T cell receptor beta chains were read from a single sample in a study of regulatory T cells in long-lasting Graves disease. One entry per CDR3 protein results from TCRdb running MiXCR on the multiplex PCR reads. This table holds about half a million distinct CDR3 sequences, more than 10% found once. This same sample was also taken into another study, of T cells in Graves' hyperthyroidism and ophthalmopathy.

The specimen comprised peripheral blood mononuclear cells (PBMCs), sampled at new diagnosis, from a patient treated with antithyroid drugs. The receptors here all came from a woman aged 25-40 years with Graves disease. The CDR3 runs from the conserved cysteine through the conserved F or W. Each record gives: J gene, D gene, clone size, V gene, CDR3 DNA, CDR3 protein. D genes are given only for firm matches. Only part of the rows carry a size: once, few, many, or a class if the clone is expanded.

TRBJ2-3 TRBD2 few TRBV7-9 TGTGCCAGCAGCTTAGATGGTCCTAGCGGTCGCACAGATACGCAGTATTTT CASSLDGPSGRTDTQYF
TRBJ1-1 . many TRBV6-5 TGTGCCAGCAGTTACTCGGGAGGGTCCGGTGAAGCTTTCTTT CASSYSGGSGEAFF
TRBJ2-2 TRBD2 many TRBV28 TGTGCCAGCAGCCAACTAGCGGTAACGAACACCGGGGAGCTGTTTTTT CASSQLAVTNTGELFF
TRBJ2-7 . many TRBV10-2 TGCGCCAGCTTACAAGTAATCCCCTCCGAGCAGTACTTC CASLQVIPSEQYF
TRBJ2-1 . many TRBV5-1 TGCGCCAGCAGCTCGCCCAGTGGTAATGAGCAGTTCTTC CASSSPSGNEQFF
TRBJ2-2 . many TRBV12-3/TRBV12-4 TGTGCCATCAAACACGGGATAACGAACACCGGGGAGCTGTTTTTT CAIKHGITNTGELFF
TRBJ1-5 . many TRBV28 TGTGCCAGCAGTTTGGACCCTACGGACGGTCAGCCCCAGCATTTT CASSLDPTDGQPQHF
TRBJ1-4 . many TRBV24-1 TGTGCCACCAGTGAGGGGGACACTGGGAATGAAAAACTGTTTTTT CATSEGDTGNEKLFF
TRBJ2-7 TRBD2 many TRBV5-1 TGCGCCAGCAGTCTCTCTCGGGGCGGGAGGCCCTCCTACGAGCAGTACTTC CASSLSRGGRPSYEQYF
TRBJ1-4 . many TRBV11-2 TGTGCCAGCAGTAGAAGGCCAGGGCGTGACTCCGAAAAACTGTTTTTT CASSRRPGRDSEKLFF
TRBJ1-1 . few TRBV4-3 TGCGCCAGCAGCCAATCTTCGGGACCAGACGGCGCGGGCACTGAAGCTTTCTTT CASSQSSGPDGAGTEAFF
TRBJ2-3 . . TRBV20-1 TGCAGTGCTAGAATACTGGTCACAGATACGCAGTATTTT CSARILVTDTQYF
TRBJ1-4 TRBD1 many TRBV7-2 TGTGCCAGCAGCCGGACAGGGCATAATGAAAAACTGTTTTTT CASSRTGHNEKLFF
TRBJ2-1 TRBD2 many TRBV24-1 TGTGCCACCAGTGATTTGAGGGATGTAGCGGGTCGCAATGAGCAGTTCTTC CATSDLRDVAGRNEQFF
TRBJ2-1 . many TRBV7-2 TGTGCCAGCAGCTTAGAGTACCGACCCAATGAGCAGTTCTTC CASSLEYRPNEQFF
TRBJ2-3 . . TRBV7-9 TGTGCCAGCAACCCTCCAACCTCGAACACAGATACGCAGTATTTT CASNPPTSNTDTQYF
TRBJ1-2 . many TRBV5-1 TGCGCCAGCAGCTTGGATACCGGAGGCGGCTACACCTTC CASSLDTGGGYTF
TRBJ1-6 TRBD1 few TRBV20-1 TGCAGTGCTAGAGGGACAGGGGATTCACCCCTCCACTTT CSARGTGDSPLHF
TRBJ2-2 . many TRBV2 TGTGCGGGGGGCGACGACTCCGGGGAGCTGTTTTTT CAGGDDSGELFF
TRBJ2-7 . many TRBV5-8 TGTGCCAGCAGCTCCCGGGCCTCCTACGAGCAGTACTTC CASSSRASYEQYF
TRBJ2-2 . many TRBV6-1 TGTGCCAGCAGTACCATGAACACCGGGGAGCTGTTTTTT CASSTMNTGELFF
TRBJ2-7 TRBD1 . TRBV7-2 TGTGCCAGCGGCTTAGCAGGGGGCCCCCCTCCCTACGAGCAGTACTTC CASGLAGGPPPYEQYF
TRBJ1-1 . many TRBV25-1 TGTGCCAGCAGTGCTTGGACAGTGAACACTGAAGCTTTCTTT CASSAWTVNTEAFF
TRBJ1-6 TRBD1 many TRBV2 TGTGCCAGGAGACCCCGGGACAGGGGTAATTCACCCCTCCACTTT CARRPRDRGNSPLHF
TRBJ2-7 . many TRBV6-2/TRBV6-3 TGTGCCAGCAGTAATAGCGGCGAGCAGTACTTC CASSNSGEQYF
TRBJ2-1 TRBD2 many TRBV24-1 TGTGCCACCAAGGGAGCGGGAGAGGAGTACAATGAGCAGTTCTTC CATKGAGEEYNEQFF
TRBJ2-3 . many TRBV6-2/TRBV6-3 TGTGCCAGCAGTTACCGGGGTTCCACAGATACGCAGTATTTT CASSYRGSTDTQYF